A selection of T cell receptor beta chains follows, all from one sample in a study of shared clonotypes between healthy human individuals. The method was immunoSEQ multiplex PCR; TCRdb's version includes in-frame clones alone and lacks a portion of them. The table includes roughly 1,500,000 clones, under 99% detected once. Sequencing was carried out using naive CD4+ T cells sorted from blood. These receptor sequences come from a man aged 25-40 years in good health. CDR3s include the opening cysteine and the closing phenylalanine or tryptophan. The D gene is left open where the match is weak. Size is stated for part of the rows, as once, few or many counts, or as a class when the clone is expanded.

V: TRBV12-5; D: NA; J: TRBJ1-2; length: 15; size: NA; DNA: TGTGCTAGTGGTTTAGGCCCATTTAGGGGACTCGGCTACACCTTC; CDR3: CASGLGPFRGLGYTF
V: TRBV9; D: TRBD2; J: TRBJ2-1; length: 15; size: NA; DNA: TGTGCCAGCAGCGTAGGAGGGAGGGCTCGCAATGAGCAGTTCTTC; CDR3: CASSVGGRARNEQFF
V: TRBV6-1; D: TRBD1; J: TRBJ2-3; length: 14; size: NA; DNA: TGTGCCAGCAGACAGGGGCCTCTCACAGATACGCAGTATTTT; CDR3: CASRQGPLTDTQYF
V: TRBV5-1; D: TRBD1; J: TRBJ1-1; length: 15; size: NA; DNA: TGCTCCAGCAGCTTACGGACAGGAGAAAACACTGAAGCTTTCTTT; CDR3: CSSSLRTGENTEAFF
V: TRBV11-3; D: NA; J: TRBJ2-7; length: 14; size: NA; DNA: TGTGCCAGCAGCTTAGATCGTCACCCTGGGAAGCAGTACTTC; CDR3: CASSLDRHPGKQYF
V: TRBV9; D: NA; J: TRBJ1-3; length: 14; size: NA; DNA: TGTGCCAGCAGCGTAAGGGGCTCTGGAAACACCATATATTTT; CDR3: CASSVRGSGNTIYF
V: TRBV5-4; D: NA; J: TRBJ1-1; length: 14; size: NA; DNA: TGTGCCAGCAGCCAGGATCCTGGGGACACTGAAGCTTTCTTT; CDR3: CASSQDPGDTEAFF
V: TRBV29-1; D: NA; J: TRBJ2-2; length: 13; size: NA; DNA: TGCAGCGCGAGGACCCCTCTCACCGGGGAGCTGTTTTTT; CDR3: CSARTPLTGELFF
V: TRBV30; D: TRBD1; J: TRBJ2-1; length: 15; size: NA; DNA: TGTGCCTGGAGTGTGGGGACAGGGCTCTGGAATGAGCAGTTCTTC; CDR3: CAWSVGTGLWNEQFF
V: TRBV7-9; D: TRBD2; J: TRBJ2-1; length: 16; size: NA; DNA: TGTGCCAGCAGCTCGTCGAGGACTAGGAGTCACAATGAGCAGTTCTTC; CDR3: CASSSSRTRSHNEQFF
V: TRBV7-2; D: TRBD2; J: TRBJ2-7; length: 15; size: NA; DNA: TGTGCCAGCAGCCCCCGGGCGGGAGGCCCCTACGAGCAGTACTTC; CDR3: CASSPRAGGPYEQYF
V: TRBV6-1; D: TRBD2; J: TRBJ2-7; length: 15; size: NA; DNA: TGTGCCAGCAGTCCATGGGGACTAGCGTCCCACGAGCAGTACTTC; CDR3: CASSPWGLASHEQYF
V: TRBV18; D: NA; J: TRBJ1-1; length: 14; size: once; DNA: TGTGCCAGCTCACCATTCGGGGGCGTTGGGGAAGCTTTCTTT; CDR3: CASSPFGGVGEAFF
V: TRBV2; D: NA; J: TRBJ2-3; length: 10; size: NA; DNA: TGTGCCAGCAGAGGGCTCACGCAGTATTTT; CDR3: CASRGLTQYF
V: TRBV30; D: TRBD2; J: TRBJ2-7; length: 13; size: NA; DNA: TGTGCCAGACAACTAGCGGGGTCAGGGGAGCAGTACTTC; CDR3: CARQLAGSGEQYF
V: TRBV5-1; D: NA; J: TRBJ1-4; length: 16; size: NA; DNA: TGCGCCAGCAGCTTGGGACAGGCTGCAACTAATGAAAAACTGTTTTTT; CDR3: CASSLGQAATNEKLFF
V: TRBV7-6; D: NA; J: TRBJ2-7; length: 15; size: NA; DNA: TGTGCCAGCAGCTTAGGTAGCGGAGGTTCCTACGAGCAGTACTTC; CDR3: CASSLGSGGSYEQYF
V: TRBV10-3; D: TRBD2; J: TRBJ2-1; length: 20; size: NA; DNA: TGTGCCATCAGTGTGGGTACCCCTAGGACTAGCGTCGTCAAGTCCAATGAGCAGTTCTTC; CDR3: CAISVGTPRTSVVKSNEQFF
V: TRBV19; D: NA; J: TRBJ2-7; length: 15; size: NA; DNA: TGTGCCAGTAGTGGTCTGGCTAGTCCTACCTACGAGCAGTACTTC; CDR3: CASSGLASPTYEQYF
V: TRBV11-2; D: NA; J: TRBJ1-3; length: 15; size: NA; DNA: TGTGCCAGCACCTACGGTGGATCAACTGGAAACACCATATATTTT; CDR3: CASTYGGSTGNTIYF
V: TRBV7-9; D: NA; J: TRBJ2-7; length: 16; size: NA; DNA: TGTGCCAGCAGCTTAGTATTTCGAGCATGGGCCTCCGAGCAGTACTTC; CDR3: CASSLVFRAWASEQYF
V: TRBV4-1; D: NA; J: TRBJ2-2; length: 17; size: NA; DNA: TGCGCCAGCAGCCAACAGTCGCTAGCGAGCCACACCGGGGAGCTGTTTTTT; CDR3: CASSQQSLASHTGELFF
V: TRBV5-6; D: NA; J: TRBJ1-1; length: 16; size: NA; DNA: TGTGCCAGCAGCTTGACGCGAGCTCCCATGAACACTGAAGCTTTCTTT; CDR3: CASSLTRAPMNTEAFF
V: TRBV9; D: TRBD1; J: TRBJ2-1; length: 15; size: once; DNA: TGTGCCAGCAGCACCTCGGACAGGGGGTACAATGAGCAGTTCTTC; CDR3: CASSTSDRGYNEQFF
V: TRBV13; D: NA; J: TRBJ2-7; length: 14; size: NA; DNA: TGTGCCAGCAGCCTAGGCGCGGATCCAGGAGAGCAGTACTTC; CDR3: CASSLGADPGEQYF
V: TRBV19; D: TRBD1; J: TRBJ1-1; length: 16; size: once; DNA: TGTGCCAGTAGTATCATCAGGGGGGGAGTGAACACTGAAGCTTTCTTT; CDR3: CASSIIRGGVNTEAFF
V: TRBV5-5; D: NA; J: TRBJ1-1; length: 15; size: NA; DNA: TGTGCCAGCAGCTACCTGAACCGGGGAGGCGTTGAAGCTTTCTTT; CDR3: CASSYLNRGGVEAFF
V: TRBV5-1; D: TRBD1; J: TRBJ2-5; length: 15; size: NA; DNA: TGCGCCAGCAGGGTCGTAGGGACAGTACAAGAGACCCAGTACTTC; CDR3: CASRVVGTVQETQYF
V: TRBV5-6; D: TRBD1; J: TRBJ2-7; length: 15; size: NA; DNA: TGTGCCAGCAGCTTGGGCGGGACAGGCAGGTACGAGCAGTACTTC; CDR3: CASSLGGTGRYEQYF
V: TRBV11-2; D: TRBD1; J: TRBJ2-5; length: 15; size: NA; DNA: TGTGCCAGCAGCAAATGGACAGGGGGTATGGAGACCCAGTACTTC; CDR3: CASSKWTGGMETQYF
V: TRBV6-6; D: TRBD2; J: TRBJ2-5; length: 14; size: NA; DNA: TGTGCCAGTGGCGGGAGGGCGTCCCAAGAGACCCAGTACTTC; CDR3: CASGGRASQETQYF
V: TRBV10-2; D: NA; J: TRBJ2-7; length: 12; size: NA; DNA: TGCGCCAGCATGAGGGACCAGAGGGAGCAGTACTTC; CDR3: CASMRDQREQYF
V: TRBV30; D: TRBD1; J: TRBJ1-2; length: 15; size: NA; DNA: TGTGCCTGGAGAGACCGCGACAGGGGAAAAGGTGGCTACACCTTC; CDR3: CAWRDRDRGKGGYTF
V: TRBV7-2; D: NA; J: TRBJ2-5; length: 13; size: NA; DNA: TGTGCCAGCAGCTTAGCCGGGACAGAGACCCAGTACTTC; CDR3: CASSLAGTETQYF
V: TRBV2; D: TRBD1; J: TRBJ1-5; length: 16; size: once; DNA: TGTGCCAGCTCCGGGACAGGGGGCGGGTGGGGTCAGCCCCAGCATTTT; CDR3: CASSGTGGGWGQPQHF
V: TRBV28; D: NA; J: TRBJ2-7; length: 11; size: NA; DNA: TGTGCCAGCACGGGTCTCCACGAGCAGTACTTC; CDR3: CASTGLHEQYF
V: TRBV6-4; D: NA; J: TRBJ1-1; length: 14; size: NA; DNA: TGTGCCAGCAGTGACTATCGGGGGAGCACTGAAGCTTTCTTT; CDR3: CASSDYRGSTEAFF
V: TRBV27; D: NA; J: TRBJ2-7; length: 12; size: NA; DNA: TGTGCCAGCAGTTCAAGGGGCTACGAGCAGTACTTC; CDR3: CASSSRGYEQYF
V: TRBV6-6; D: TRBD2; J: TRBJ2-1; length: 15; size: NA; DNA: TGTGCCAGCAGTTGGATAGCGGGAGATACGGTTGAGCAGTTCTTC; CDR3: CASSWIAGDTVEQFF
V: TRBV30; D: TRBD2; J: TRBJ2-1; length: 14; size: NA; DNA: TGTGCCTGGAGAGCTGGACTAGCTCCGATTGAGCAGTTCTTC; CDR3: CAWRAGLAPIEQFF
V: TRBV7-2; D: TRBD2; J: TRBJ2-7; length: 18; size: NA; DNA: TGTGCCAGCAGCTTAGCGGGAGCGGGGGGCTCCATCCCATACGAGCAGTACTTC; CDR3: CASSLAGAGGSIPYEQYF
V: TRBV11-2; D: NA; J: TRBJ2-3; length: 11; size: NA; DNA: TGTGCCAGCGGATACACAGATACGCAGTATTTT; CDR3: CASGYTDTQYF
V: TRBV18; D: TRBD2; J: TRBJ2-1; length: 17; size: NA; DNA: TGTGCCAGCTCACCGCCCGGGAGTCGCGGGAGGTTCCATGAGCAGTTCTTC; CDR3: CASSPPGSRGRFHEQFF
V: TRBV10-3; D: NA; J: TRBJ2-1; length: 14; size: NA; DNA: TGTGCCATCCGGGACTCCCAATTGGTCACTGAGCAGTTCTTC; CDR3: CAIRDSQLVTEQFF
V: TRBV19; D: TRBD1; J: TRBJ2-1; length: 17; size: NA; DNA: TGTGCCAGTAGTATTAGACCGCAGGGGGCCACCTACAATGAGCAGTTCTTC; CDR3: CASSIRPQGATYNEQFF